This T cell receptor (beta chain) was captured by sequencing in a study of blood T cell repertoires in COVID-19. About the study: Specimens from acute and convalescent COVID-19 originated in the United States, Italy and Spain. PBMCs, B-cell-depleted T cells, or T cells provided the cDNA or gDNA that made up the material.

Methods used by the authors: For nucleated cells, counts were estimated from reference gene primer amplification. Sequencing used immunoSEQ multiplex PCR; TCRdb keeps in-frame clones, though not all of them. V, J and clone size derive from that table, while D and trimming were established from the DNA sequence. This sample yields about 480,000 clones, of which around 89% are seen a single time; over 4% belongs to the top ten. Germline V gives CDR1 WSHSY, CDR2 SAAADI. The CDR3 totals 12 residues. The V and J ends lost 3 bases and 5 bases respectively, with 4 bases between them. The source is a woman aged 30 to 39 with acute or convalescent COVID-19. The chain recombines TRBV10-2 with TRBJ1-4; D ambiguous. The sequencing input was peripheral blood. CDR3 sequence reads: CASSELNEKLFF. DNA of the CDR3: TGCGCCAGCAGTGAACTAAATGAAAAACTGTTTTTT.